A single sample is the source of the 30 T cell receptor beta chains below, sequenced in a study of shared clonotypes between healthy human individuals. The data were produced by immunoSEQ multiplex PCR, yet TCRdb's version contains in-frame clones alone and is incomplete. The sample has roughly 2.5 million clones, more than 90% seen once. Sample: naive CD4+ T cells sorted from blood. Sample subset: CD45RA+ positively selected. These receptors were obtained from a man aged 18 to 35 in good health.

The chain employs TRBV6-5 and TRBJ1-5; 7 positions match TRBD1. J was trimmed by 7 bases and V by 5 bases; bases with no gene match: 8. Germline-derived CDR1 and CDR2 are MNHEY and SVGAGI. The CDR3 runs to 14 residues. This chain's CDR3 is CASSPGGNNQPQHF. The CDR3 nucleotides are TGTGCCAGCAGTCCAGGGGGGAACAACCAGCCCCAGCATTTT.

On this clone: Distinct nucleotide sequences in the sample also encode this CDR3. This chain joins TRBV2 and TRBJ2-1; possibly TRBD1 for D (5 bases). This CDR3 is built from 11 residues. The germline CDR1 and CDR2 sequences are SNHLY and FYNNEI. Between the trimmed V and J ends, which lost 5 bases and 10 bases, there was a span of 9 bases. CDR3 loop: CASSPQGEQFF. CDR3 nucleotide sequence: TGTGCCAGCAGTCCTCAGGGAGAGCAGTTCTTC.

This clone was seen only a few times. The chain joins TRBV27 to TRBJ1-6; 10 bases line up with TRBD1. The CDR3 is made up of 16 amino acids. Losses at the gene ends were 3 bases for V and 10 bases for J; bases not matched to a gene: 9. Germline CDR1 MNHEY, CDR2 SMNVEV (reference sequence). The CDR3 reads CASSLPPGTGESPLHF. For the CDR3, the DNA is TGTGCCAGCAGTTTGCCGCCGGGGACAGGGGAATCACCCCTCCACTTT.

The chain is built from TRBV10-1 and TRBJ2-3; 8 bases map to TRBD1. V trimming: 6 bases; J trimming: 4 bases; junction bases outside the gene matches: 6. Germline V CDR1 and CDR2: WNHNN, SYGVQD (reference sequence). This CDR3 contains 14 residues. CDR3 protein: CASSTGGNADTQYF. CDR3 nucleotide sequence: TGCGCCAGCAGCACAGGGGGTAATGCAGATACGCAGTATTTT.

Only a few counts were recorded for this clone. The CDR3 protein is CAWSYDNRGRQPQHF. In DNA, the CDR3 is TGTGCCTGGAGCTATGACAACAGGGGTCGCCAGCCCCAGCATTTT. This chain links TRBV30 with TRBJ1-5, with 7 bases identical to TRBD1. The CDR3 loop spans 15 amino acids. The V segment lost 3 bases and the J segment 7 bases; nucleotides outside the gene matches: 12. Germline CDR1 reads GTSNPN; CDR2 reads SVGIG (reference sequence). Full variable domain (rest looked up from reference TRBV30 and TRBJ1-5): SQTIHQWPATLVQPVGSPLSLECTVEGTSNPNLYWYRQAAGRGLQLLFYSVGIGQISSEVPQNLSASRPQDRQFILSSKKLLLSDSGFYLCAWSYDNRGRQPQHFGDGTRLSIL.

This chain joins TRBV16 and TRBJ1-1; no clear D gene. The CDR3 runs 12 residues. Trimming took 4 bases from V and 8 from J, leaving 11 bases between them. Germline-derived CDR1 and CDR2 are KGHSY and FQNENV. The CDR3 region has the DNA TGTGCCAGCAGCCCCCAGAGGGAGGAAGCTTTCTTT. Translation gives CASSPQREEAFF.

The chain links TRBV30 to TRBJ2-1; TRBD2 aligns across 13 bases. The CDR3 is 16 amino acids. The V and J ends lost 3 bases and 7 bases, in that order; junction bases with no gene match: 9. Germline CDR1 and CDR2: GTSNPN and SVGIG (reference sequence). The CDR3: CAWRVLAGGPWNEQFF. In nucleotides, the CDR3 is TGTGCCTGGAGAGTACTAGCGGGGGGGCCCTGGAATGAGCAGTTCTTC.

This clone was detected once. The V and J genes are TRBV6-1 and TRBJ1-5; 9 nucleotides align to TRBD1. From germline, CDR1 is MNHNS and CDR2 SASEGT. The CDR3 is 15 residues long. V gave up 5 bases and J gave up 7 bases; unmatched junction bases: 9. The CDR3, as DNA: TGTGCCAGCAGTCACACAGGGGGCGCGGGACAGCCCCAGCATTTT. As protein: CASSHTGGAGQPQHF.

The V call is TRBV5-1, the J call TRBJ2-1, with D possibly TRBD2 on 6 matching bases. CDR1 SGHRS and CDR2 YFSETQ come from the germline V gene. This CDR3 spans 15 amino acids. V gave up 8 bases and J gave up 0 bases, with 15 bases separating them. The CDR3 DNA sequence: TGCGCCAGAAGGGGACTTTCGAGCTCCTACAATGAGCAGTTCTTC. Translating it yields CARRGLSSSYNEQFF.

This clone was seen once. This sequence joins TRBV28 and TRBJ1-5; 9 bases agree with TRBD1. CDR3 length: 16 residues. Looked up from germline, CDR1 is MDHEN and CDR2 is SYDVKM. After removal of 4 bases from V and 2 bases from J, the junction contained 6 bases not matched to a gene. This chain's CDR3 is CASSSSTGGRNQPQHF. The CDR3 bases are TGTGCCAGCAGTTCATCAACAGGGGGCCGCAATCAGCCCCAGCATTTT.

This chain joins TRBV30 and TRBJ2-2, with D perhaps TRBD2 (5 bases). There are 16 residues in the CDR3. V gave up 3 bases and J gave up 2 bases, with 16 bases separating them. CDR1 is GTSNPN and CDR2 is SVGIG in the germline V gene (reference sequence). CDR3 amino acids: CAWRAGYLGNTGELFF. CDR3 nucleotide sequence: TGTGCCTGGAGGGCGGGCTACCTGGGTAACACCGGGGAGCTGTTTTTT.

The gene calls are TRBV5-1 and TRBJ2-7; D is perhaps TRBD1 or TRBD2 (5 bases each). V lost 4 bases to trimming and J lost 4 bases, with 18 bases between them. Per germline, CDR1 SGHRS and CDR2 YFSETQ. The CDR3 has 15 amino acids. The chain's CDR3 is CASSPTHGTAYEQYF. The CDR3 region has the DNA TGCGCCAGCAGCCCGACGCACGGGACGGCTTACGAGCAGTACTTC.

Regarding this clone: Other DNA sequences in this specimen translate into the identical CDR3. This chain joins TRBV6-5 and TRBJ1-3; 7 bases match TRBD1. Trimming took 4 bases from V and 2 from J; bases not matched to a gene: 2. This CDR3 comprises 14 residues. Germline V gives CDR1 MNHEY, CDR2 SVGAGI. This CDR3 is CASSSGTAGNTIYF. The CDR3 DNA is TGTGCCAGCAGTTCCGGGACAGCTGGAAACACCATATATTTT.

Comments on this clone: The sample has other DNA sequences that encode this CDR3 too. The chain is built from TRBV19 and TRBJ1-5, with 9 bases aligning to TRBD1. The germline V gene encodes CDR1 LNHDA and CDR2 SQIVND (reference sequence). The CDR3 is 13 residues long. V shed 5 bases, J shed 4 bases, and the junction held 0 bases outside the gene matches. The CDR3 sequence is CASSGTGNQPQHF. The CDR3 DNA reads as TGTGCCAGTAGTGGGACAGGGAATCAGCCCCAGCATTTT.

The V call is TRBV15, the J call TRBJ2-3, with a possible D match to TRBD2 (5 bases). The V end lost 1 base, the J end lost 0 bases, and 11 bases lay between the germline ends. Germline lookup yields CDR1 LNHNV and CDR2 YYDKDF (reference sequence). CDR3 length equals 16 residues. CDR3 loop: CATSRGLKTSTDTQYF. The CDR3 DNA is TGTGCCACCAGCAGAGGACTAAAGACTAGCACAGATACGCAGTATTTT.

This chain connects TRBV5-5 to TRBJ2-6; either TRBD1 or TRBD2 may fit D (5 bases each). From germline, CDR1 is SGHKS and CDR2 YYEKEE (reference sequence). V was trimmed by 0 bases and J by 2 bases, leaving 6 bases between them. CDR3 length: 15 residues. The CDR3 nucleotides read TGTGCCAGCAGCTTGGTGGGACCTGGGGCCAACGTCCTGACTTTC. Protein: CASSLVGPGANVLTF.

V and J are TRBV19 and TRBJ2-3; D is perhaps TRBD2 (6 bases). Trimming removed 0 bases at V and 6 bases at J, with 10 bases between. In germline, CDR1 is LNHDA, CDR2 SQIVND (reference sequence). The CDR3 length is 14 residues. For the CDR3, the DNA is TGTGCCAGTAGTATAGAAACCCTAGCGGATACGCAGTATTTT. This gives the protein CASSIETLADTQYF.

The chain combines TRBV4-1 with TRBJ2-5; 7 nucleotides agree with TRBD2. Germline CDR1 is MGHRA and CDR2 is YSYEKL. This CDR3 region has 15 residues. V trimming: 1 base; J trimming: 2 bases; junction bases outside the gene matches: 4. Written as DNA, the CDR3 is TGCGCCAGCAGCCAAGGAGGGAGGGGACAAGAGACCCAGTACTTC. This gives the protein CASSQGGRGQETQYF.

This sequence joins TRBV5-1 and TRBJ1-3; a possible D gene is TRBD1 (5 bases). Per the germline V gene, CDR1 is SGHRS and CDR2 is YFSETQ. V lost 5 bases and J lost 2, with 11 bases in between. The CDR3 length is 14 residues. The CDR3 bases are TGCGCCAGCAGACAAGACAGTACTGGAAACACCATATATTTT. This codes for CASRQDSTGNTIYF.

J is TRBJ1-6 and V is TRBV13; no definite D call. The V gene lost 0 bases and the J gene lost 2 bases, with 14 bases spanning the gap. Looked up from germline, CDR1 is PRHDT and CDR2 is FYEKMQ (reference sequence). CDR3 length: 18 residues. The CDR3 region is CASSLGGFGFAYNSPLHF. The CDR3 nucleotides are TGTGCCAGCAGCTTAGGCGGCTTCGGGTTTGCCTATAATTCACCCCTCCACTTT.

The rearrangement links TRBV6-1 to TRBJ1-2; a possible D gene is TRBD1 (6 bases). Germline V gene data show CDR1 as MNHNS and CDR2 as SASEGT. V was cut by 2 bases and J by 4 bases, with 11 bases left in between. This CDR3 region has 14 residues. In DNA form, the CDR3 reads TGTGCCAGCAGTGAAAGGGGGGCCCCCTATGGCTACACCTTC. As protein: CASSERGAPYGYTF.

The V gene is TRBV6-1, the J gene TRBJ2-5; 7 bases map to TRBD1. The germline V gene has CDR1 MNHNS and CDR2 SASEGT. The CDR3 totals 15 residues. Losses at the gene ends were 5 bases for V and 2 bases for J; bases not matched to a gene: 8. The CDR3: CASSPTTGEQETQYF. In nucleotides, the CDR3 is TGTGCCAGCAGTCCAACCACAGGGGAACAAGAGACCCAGTACTTC.

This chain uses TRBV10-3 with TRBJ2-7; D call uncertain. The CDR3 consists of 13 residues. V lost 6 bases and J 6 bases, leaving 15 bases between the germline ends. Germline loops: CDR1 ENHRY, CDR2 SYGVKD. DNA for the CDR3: TGTGCCATCAGCTCCCGAGAAGGCAGCGAGCAGTACTTC. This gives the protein CAISSREGSEQYF.

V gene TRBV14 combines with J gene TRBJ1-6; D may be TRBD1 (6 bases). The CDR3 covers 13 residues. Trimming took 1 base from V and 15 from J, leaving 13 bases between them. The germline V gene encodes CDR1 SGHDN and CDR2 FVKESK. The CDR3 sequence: CASSQGPDSGLHF. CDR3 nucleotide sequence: TGTGCCAGCAGCCAAGGGCCGGACAGCGGCCTCCACTTT.

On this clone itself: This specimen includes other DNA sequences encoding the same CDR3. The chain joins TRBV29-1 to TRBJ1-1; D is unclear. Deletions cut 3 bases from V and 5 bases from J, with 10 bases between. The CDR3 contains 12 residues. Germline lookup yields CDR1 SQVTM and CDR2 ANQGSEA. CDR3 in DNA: TGCAGCGTTGATAGGGTGGGGACTGAAGCTTTCTTT. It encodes CSVDRVGTEAFF.

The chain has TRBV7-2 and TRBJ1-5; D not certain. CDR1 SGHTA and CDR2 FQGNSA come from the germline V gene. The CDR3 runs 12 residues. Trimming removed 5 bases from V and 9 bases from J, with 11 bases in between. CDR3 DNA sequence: TGTGCCAGCAGCCCACCAAATGGGCCCCAGCATTTT. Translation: CASSPPNGPQHF.

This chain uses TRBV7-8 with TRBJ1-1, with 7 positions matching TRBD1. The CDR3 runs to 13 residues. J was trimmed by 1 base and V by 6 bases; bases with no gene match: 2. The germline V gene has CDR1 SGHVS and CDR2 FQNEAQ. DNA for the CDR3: TGTGCCAGCAGACGGACAGGGAACACTGAAGCTTTCTTT. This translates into CASRRTGNTEAFF.

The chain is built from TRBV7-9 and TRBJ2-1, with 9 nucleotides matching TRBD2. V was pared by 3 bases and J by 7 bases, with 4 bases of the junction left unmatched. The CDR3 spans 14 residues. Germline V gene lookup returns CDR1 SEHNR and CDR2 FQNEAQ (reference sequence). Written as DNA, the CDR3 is TGTGCCAGCAGCTTTAGCGGGAGCAGGAATGAGCAGTTCTTC. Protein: CASSFSGSRNEQFF.

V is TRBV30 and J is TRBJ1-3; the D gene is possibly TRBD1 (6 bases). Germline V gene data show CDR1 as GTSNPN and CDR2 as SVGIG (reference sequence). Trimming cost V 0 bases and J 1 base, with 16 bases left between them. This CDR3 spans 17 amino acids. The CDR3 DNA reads TGTGCCTGGAGTGTAACTGGACAGCCGAGTTCTGGAAACACCATATATTTT. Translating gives CAWSVTGQPSSGNTIYF.

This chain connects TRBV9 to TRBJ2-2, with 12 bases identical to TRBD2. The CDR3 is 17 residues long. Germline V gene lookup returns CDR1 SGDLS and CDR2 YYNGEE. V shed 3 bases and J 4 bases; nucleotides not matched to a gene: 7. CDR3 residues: CASSASSGGARTGELFF. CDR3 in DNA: TGTGCCAGCAGCGCCTCTAGCGGGGGGGCCCGCACCGGGGAGCTGTTTTTT.